Below, 26 T cell receptor beta chains from the same sample are listed, as sequenced in a study of Ad26.COV2.S vaccination and SARS-CoV-2 variants. Here immunoSEQ multiplex PCR was the method, and the copy in TCRdb shows in-frame clones only, minus some. In the table there are 350,000 to 400,000 clones, 80% to 90% of which are singletons. Treatment specified: about 20 received Ad26.COV2.S at low or high dose, single or two shots; roughly five received placebo; per-sample allocation not given. All samples were drawn on day 63, counting from the first vaccine or placebo injection. Sequenced here: peripheral blood, sampled in a trial of Ad26.COV2.S vaccine versus placebo. The receptor source for this set is a person between 18 and 65 years old who received the Ad26.COV2.S COVID-19 vaccine or a placebo.

V usage is TRBV5-1 and J usage is TRBJ1-1; perhaps TRBD1 as D (6 bases). V was trimmed by 2 bases and J by 7 bases, leaving 15 bases between them. The CDR3 totals 14 residues. Germline V gene lookup returns CDR1 SGHRS and CDR2 YFSETQ. The DNA for the CDR3 is TGCGCCAGCAGCTTACAGGGTCAGGAGGGTGAAGCTTTCTTT. Protein: CASSLQGQEGEAFF.

This clone was counted a few times. J is TRBJ2-7 and V is TRBV5-1; D perhaps matches TRBD2 (5 bases). With 4 bases removed from V and 5 bases from J, the gap between germline ends came to 13 bases. This CDR3 is 13 amino acids long. Germline V lookup: CDR1 SGHRS, CDR2 YFSETQ. The CDR3 reads CASSLYYGNEQYF. For the CDR3, the DNA is TGCGCCAGCAGCCTTTATTACGGGAACGAGCAGTACTTC.

V is TRBV4-3 and J is TRBJ1-4, with TRBD1 as a possible D gene (6 bases). V shed 4 bases and J shed 10 bases, with 16 bases lying between them. Germline V CDR1 and CDR2: LGHNA, YSLEER. This CDR3 is built from 14 residues. The CDR3 here is CASSPSTGGGKLFF. DNA of the CDR3: TGCGCCAGCAGCCCCTCTACGGGGGGCGGAAAACTGTTTTTT.

In this sample, this clone turned up once. The genes are TRBV7-2 and TRBJ1-4; D is possibly TRBD1 (5 bases). Trimming removed 1 base at V and 8 bases at J, with 14 bases between. The germline V gene has CDR1 SGHTA and CDR2 FQGNSA. The CDR3 is 15 amino acids. CDR3 sequence reads: CASSLEGFGGEKLFF. The CDR3 coding sequence is TGTGCCAGCAGCTTAGAGGGTTTCGGGGGAGAAAAACTGTTTTTT. Supplemented by reference TRBV7-2 and TRBJ1-4, the full variable domain reads GAGVSQSPSNKVTEKGKDVELRCDPISGHTALYWYRQSLGQGLEFLIYFQGNSAPDKSGLPSDRFSAERTGGSVSTLTIQRTQQEDSAVYLCASSLEGFGGEKLFFGSGTQLSVL.

The chain uses TRBV7-8 and TRBJ1-1; TRBD1 is a possible D gene (6 bases). V shed 5 bases and J shed 3 bases, with 13 bases lying between them. Germline CDR1 and CDR2: SGHVS and FQNEAQ. CDR3 length: 14 amino acids. DNA for the CDR3: TGTGCCAGCAGCCCTGTCCAGGGGTACACTGAAGCTTTCTTT. This gives the protein CASSPVQGYTEAFF.

The genes are TRBV30 and TRBJ1-1; D unresolved. The V gene lost 2 bases and the J gene lost 3 bases, with 13 bases spanning the gap. The CDR3 loop spans 14 amino acids. Germline loops: CDR1 GTSNPN, CDR2 SVGIG (reference sequence). The CDR3 nucleotides read TGTGCCTGGAGTAAGCCGGGTGAGGACACTGAAGCTTTCTTT. Translating it yields CAWSKPGEDTEAFF. Full variable domain (remainder filled in from reference TRBV30 and TRBJ1-1): SQTIHQWPATLVQPVGSPLSLECTVEGTSNPNLYWYRQAAGRGLQLLFYSVGIGQISSEVPQNLSASRPQDRQFILSSKKLLLSDSGFYLCAWSKPGEDTEAFFGQGTRLTVV.

The chain uses TRBV6-4 and TRBJ1-2; D is possibly TRBD1 (5 bases). Germline V CDR1 and CDR2: MRHNA, SNTAGT. Trimming took off 3 bases at V and 0 bases at J, with 11 bases between the two ends. The CDR3 spans 15 residues. CDR3 bases: TGTGCCAGCAGTGATTCCAACAGGCCTAACTATGGCTACACCTTC. Translation gives CASSDSNRPNYGYTF.

In the case of this clone: Other DNA sequences in this specimen translate into the identical CDR3. The V call is TRBV4-1, the J call TRBJ2-7, with 9 bases aligning to TRBD1. CDR3 length equals 13 residues. Looked up from germline, CDR1 is MGHRA and CDR2 is YSYEKL. V trimming: 1 base; J trimming: 5 bases; junction bases outside the gene matches: 0. For the CDR3, the DNA is TGCGCCAGCAGCCAAGGGACAGGGGACGAGCAGTACTTC. It codes for CASSQGTGDEQYF.

The rearrangement uses TRBV5-6 and TRBJ1-6; D uncertain. V lost 0 bases to trimming and J lost 4 bases, with 14 bases between them. The germline V gene encodes CDR1 SGHDT and CDR2 YYEEEE. This CDR3 comprises 17 residues. The CDR3 reads CASSLGVAAYYNSPLHF. CDR3 nucleotide sequence: TGTGCCAGCAGCTTGGGGGTGGCAGCTTATTATAATTCACCCCTCCACTTT.

This chain's CDR3 is CASSLLADEHTQYF. The DNA for the CDR3 is TGCGCCAGCAGCTTGCTCGCGGATGAACATACGCAGTATTTT. V usage is TRBV5-1 and J usage is TRBJ2-3; no clear D. Per the germline V gene, CDR1 is SGHRS and CDR2 is YFSETQ. Trimming removed 1 base at V and 7 bases at J, with 13 bases between. The CDR3 runs 14 residues.

As for this clone: This sample includes further DNA sequences coding for the same CDR3. The chain employs TRBV7-9 and TRBJ1-2, with unresolved D. The germline V and J ends were trimmed by 1 base and 3 bases, with 3 bases remaining between them. CDR3 length equals 12 residues. Germline CDR1 SEHNR, CDR2 FQNEAQ (reference sequence). CDR3 in amino acids: CASSLGDYGYTF. Here the CDR3 DNA reads TGTGCCAGCAGCTTAGGGGACTATGGCTACACCTTC.

This chain connects TRBV5-5 to TRBJ1-2; maybe TRBD1 (5 bases). V lost 1 base to trimming and J lost 6 bases, with 13 bases between them. There are 14 residues in the CDR3. Looked up from germline, CDR1 is SGHKS and CDR2 is YYEKEE (reference sequence). The CDR3 bases are TGTGCCAGCAGCTTGTGGCAGGGAGGTAATGGCTACACCTTC. Encoded protein: CASSLWQGGNGYTF.

This chain joins TRBV24-1 and TRBJ1-4; 7 positions match TRBD1. The J segment lost 8 bases and the V segment lost 4 bases, leaving 6 bases of the junction unmatched. Germline V gene data show CDR1 as KGHDR and CDR2 as SFDVKD. The CDR3 is 14 residues long. CDR3 nucleotides: TGTGCCACCAGTGAGTCGGACAGGAGAGAAAAACTGTTTTTT. Protein sequence: CATSESDRREKLFF.

V and J are TRBV4-1 and TRBJ2-2, with D unclear. The V gene's germline CDR1 is MGHRA and CDR2 YSYEKL. CDR3 size: 14 residues. V dropped 4 bases and J dropped 1 base, with 7 bases sitting between them. The CDR3 DNA reads as TGCGCCAGCAGCCTTTGGCAGAACACCGGGGAGCTGTTTTTT. It translates to CASSLWQNTGELFF.

The rearrangement uses TRBV4-1 and TRBJ1-1; no reliable D call. The germline CDR1 and CDR2 sequences are MGHRA and YSYEKL. The CDR3 has 15 amino acids. The ends were cut back, 1 base at V and 0 bases at J, with 9 bases in the middle. In DNA, the CDR3 is TGCGCCAGCAGCCAAGGCTATGTGGTGAACACTGAAGCTTTCTTT. This codes for CASSQGYVVNTEAFF.

The V call is TRBV9, the J call TRBJ1-2, with TRBD1 as a possible D gene (5 bases). Trimming cost V 4 bases and J 1 base, with 8 bases left between them. This CDR3 is 13 amino acids long. Per the germline V gene, CDR1 is SGDLS and CDR2 is YYNGEE. CDR3 in DNA: TGTGCCAGCAGCCCCCAGGGTAACTATGGCTACACCTTC. The encoded protein is CASSPQGNYGYTF.

The gene calls are TRBV5-1 and TRBJ1-1; no reliable D call. Germline loops: CDR1 SGHRS, CDR2 YFSETQ. The CDR3 extends over 16 amino acids. V was clipped by 2 bases and J by 1 base, with 15 bases between them. The CDR3 region has the DNA TGCGCCAGCAGCTTTAATTATTCTATACGGAACACTGAAGCTTTCTTT. Encoded protein: CASSFNYSIRNTEAFF.

The rearrangement joins TRBV6-5 to TRBJ1-1; a weak D match, TRBD1 (5 bases). Trimming shortened V by 6 bases and J by 1 base, and 9 bases separated the two germline ends. This CDR3 spans 13 amino acids. Germline assignment: CDR1 MNHEY and CDR2 SVGAGI. The chain's CDR3 is CASSRQTNTEAFF. The CDR3 coding sequence is TGTGCCAGCAGCCGACAGACGAACACTGAAGCTTTCTTT.

The V and J genes are TRBV2 and TRBJ2-2; either TRBD1 or TRBD2 may fit D (6 bases each). Germline assignment: CDR1 SNHLY and CDR2 FYNNEI. The length of the CDR3 is 15 residues. V was trimmed by 10 bases and J by 0 bases, leaving 15 bases between them. The CDR3 DNA reads as TGTGCCACGGCGGGGACACCTTCGAACACCGGGGAGCTGTTTTTT. Translation gives CATAGTPSNTGELFF.

The chain carries TRBV11-2 and TRBJ2-5; 7 bases align to TRBD2. Germline trimming cut 5 bases from V and 2 bases from J; bases unmatched to any gene: 8. The CDR3 has 15 amino acids. CDR1 and CDR2 from the germline V gene are SGHAT and FQNNGV. Written as DNA, the CDR3 is TGTGCCAGCAGCCCCCTGGGGGGGGAGCAAGAGACCCAGTACTTC. It yields the protein CASSPLGGEQETQYF.

The V call is TRBV5-4, the J call TRBJ2-1; 7 nucleotides line up with TRBD1. The CDR3 runs to 15 residues. V lost 6 bases to trimming and J lost 4 bases; unmatched junction nucleotides: 10. Germline V CDR1 and CDR2: SGHNT, YYREEE (reference sequence). The CDR3 sequence: CASNEGTVLYNEQFF. The CDR3 DNA sequence: TGTGCCAGCAACGAAGGGACAGTCTTATACAATGAGCAGTTCTTC.

The chain recombines TRBV19 with TRBJ2-7; D gene ambiguous. V was shortened by 3 bases and J by 7 bases, with 13 bases between the two germline ends. The CDR3 has 13 amino acids. CDR1 LNHDA and CDR2 SQIVND come from the germline V gene (reference sequence). The CDR3 region has the DNA TGTGCCAGTAGTATGATCCTCGATGGGGAGCAGTACTTC. This codes for CASSMILDGEQYF.

The gene calls are TRBV7-8 and TRBJ2-4; no definite D call. The CDR3 loop spans 16 amino acids. V was shortened by 5 bases and J by 0 bases, with 14 bases between the two germline ends. CDR1 is SGHVS, CDR2 FQNEAQ, per germline. As DNA, the CDR3 is TGTGCCAGCAGCCCAGGATTAATTAGAGCCAAAAACATTCAGTACTTC. This translates into CASSPGLIRAKNIQYF.

Concerning this clone itself: Germline is not matched at one junction end, which may reflect a read error. V usage is TRBV5-1 and J usage is TRBJ2-5, with 10 positions matching TRBD1. Germline CDR1 reads SGHRS; CDR2 reads YFSETQ. This CDR3 has 16 residues. The CDR3 loop is CASSLDTGTGVETQYF. The CDR3 nucleotides read TGCGCCAGTAGCTTGGACACCGGGACAGGGGTAGAGACCCAGTACTTC.

The CDR3 sequence is CASSARGSSRAFF. DNA for the CDR3: TGTGCCAGCAGCGCCCGGGGCTCAAGTCGAGCTTTCTTT. This chain uses TRBV7-9 with TRBJ1-1; a possible D gene is TRBD1 (5 bases). Looked up from germline, CDR1 is SEHNR and CDR2 is FQNEAQ (reference sequence). V gave up 5 bases and J gave up 10 bases, with 17 bases separating them. The CDR3 has 13 amino acids. Using reference TRBV7-9 and TRBJ1-1 for the parts outside the CDR3, the full variable domain is DTGVSQNPRHKITKRGQNVTFRCDPISEHNRLYWYRQTLGQGPEFLTYFQNEAQLEKSRLLSDRFSAERPKGSFSTLEIQRTEQGDSAMYLCASSARGSSRAFFGQGTRLTVV.

The genes are TRBV27 and TRBJ1-2, with TRBD1 matching 7 bases. The junction had 13 bases not matched to a gene; V was cut back by 6 bases and J by 6 bases. The V gene's germline CDR1 is MNHEY and CDR2 SMNVEV (reference sequence). CDR3 length: 15 amino acids. CDR3 sequence reads: CASSLQTGRPDGYTF. The CDR3, as DNA: TGTGCCAGCAGCCTTCAGACAGGGAGACCAGATGGCTACACCTTC.